Many counts were recorded for the clone carrying this T cell receptor beta chain. This specimen belongs to a study of spatial heterogeneity in lung cancer. As to time point: blood at routine non-recurrence follow-up after resection. Unsorted samples of tumor, nontumor lung or frozen PBMC had their whole RNA sequenced. The CDR3 contains 15 residues. The germline gives CDR1 LGHNA, CDR2 YNFKEQ. V lost 2 bases, J lost 7 bases, and 4 bases stayed unmatched. Unique molecular identifiers tagged every individual TCR cDNA molecule. MiXCR was run by TCRdb on the 5' RACE reads, yielding one entry per CDR3 protein. The repertoire holds 72,000 or so distinct CDR3 sequences, around 8.9% seen once, with less than 2% in the top ten.

The specimen comprised PBMCs, sampled at follow-up. The origin of this receptor is a female donor with early-stage non-small cell lung cancer. The chain links TRBV4-2 to TRBJ2-2; 10 positions agree with TRBD2. The CDR3 loop reads CASSQTSGAIGELFF. Here the CDR3 DNA reads TGTGCCAGCAGCCAAACTAGCGGGGCTATCGGGGAGCTGTTTTTT.